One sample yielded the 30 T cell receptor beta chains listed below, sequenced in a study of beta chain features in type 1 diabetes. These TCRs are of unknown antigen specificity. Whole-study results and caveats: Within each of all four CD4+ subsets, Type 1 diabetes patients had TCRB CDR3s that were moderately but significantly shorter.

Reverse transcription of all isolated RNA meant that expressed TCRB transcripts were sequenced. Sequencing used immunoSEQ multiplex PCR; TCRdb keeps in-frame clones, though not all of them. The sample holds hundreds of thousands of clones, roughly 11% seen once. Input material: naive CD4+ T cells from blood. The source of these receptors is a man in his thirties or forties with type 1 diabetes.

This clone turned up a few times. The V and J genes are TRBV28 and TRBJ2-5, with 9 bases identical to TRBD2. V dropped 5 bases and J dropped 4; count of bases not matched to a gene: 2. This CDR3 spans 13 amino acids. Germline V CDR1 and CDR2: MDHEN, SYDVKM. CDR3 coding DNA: TGTGCCAGCAGTAGCGGGGGGTTAGAGACCCAGTACTTC. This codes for CASSSGGLETQYF.

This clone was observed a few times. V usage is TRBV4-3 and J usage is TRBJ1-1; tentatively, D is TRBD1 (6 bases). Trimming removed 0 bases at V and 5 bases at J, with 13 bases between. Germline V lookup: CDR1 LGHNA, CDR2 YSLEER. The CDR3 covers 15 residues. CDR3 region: CASSQDIHQGTEAFF. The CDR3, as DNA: TGCGCCAGCAGCCAAGATATACACCAGGGGACTGAAGCTTTCTTT.

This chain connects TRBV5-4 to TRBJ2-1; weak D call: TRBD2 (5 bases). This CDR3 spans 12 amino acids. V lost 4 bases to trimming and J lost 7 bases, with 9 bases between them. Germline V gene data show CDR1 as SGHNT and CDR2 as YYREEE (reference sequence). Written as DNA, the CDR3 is TGTGCCAGCAGCCGGACTGGTAATGAGCAGTTCTTC. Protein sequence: CASSRTGNEQFF.

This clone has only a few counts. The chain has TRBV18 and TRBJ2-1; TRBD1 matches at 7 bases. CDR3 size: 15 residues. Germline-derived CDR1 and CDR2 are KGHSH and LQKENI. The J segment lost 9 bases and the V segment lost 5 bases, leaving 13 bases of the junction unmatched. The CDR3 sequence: CASSSQQGSIGEQFF. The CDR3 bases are TGTGCCAGCTCATCTCAACAGGGGTCGATTGGTGAGCAGTTCTTC.

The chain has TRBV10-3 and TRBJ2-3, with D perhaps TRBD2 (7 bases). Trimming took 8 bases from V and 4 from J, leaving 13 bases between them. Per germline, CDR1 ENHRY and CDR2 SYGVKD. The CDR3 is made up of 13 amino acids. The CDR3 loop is CAIRGALSDTQYF. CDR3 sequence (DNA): TGTGCCATCCGGGGGGCCCTTTCAGATACGCAGTATTTT.

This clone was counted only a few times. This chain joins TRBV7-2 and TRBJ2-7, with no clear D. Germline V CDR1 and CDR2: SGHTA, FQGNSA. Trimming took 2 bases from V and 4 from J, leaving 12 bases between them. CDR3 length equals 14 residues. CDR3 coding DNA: TGTGCCAGCAGCTTATACGCCAGAGGTTACGAGCAGTACTTC. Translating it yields CASSLYARGYEQYF.

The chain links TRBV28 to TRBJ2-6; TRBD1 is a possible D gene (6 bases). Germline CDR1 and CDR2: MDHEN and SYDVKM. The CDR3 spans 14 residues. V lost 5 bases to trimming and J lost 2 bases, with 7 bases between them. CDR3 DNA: TGTGCCAGCAGTGGGGGCACTGGGGCCAACGTCCTGACTTTC. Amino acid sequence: CASSGGTGANVLTF.

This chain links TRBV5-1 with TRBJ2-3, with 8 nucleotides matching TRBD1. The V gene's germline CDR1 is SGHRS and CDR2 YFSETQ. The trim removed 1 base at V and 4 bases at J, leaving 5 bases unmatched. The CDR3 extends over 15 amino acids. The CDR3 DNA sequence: TGCGCCAGCAGCTTGTTGACAGGGGTACCAGATACGCAGTATTTT. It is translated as CASSLLTGVPDTQYF.

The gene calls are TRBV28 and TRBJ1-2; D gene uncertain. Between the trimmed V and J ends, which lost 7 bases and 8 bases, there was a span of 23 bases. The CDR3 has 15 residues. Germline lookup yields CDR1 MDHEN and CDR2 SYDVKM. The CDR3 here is CASTNRRGGNLGYTF. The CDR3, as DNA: TGTGCCAGCACCAATCGAAGAGGAGGGAATCTAGGCTACACCTTC.

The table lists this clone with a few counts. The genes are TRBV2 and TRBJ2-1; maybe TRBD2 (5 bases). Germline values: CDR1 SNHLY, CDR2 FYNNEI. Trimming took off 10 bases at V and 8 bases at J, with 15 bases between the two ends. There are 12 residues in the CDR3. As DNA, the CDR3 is TGTGCCACCGGGAACCTATGGGATGAGCAGTTCTTC. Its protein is CATGNLWDEQFF.

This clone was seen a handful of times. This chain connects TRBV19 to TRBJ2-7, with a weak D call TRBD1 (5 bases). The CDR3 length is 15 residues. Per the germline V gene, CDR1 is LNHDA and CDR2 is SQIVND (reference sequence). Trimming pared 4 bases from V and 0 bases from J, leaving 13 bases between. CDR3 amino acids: CASSTHDSGSYEQYF. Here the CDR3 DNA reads TGTGCCAGTAGTACACATGACAGTGGCTCCTACGAGCAGTACTTC.

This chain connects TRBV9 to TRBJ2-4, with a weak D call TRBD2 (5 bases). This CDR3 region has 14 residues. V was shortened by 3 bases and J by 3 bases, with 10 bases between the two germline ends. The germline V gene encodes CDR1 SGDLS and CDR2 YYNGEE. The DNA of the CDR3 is TGTGCCAGCAGCGCCGGAGGTGACAAAAACATTCAGTACTTC. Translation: CASSAGGDKNIQYF.

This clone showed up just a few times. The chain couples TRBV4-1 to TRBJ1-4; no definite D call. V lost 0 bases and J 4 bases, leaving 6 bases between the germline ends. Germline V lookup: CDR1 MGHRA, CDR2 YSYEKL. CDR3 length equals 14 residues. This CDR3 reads CASSQDRLNEKLFF. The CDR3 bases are TGCGCCAGCAGCCAAGACAGGCTTAATGAAAAACTGTTTTTT.

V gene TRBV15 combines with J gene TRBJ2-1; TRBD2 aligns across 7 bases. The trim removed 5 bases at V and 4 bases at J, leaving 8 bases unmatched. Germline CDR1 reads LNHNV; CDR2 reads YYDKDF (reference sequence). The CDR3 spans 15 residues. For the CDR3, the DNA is TGTGCCACCAGCCTTTATAGCGGGTCGTACAATGAGCAGTTCTTC. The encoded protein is CATSLYSGSYNEQFF.

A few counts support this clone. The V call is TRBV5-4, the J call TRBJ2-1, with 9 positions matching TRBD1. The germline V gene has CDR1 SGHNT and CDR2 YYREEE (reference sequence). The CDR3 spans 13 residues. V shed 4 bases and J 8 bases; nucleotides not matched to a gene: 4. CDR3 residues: CASSLQGAHEQFF. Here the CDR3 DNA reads TGTGCCAGCAGCCTACAGGGGGCCCATGAGCAGTTCTTC. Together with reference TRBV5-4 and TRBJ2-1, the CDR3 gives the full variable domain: ETGVTQSPTHLIKTRGQQVTLRCSSQSGHNTVSWYQQALGQGPQFIFQYYREEENGRGNFPPRFSGLQFPNYSSELNVNALELDDSALYLCASSLQGAHEQFFGPGTRLTVL.

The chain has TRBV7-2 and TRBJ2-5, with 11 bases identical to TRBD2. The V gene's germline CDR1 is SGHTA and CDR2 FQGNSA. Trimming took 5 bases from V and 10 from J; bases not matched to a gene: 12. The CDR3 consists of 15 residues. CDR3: CASSPGNSGGAIQYF. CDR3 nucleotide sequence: TGTGCCAGCAGCCCGGGGAATAGCGGGGGGGCAATCCAGTACTTC.

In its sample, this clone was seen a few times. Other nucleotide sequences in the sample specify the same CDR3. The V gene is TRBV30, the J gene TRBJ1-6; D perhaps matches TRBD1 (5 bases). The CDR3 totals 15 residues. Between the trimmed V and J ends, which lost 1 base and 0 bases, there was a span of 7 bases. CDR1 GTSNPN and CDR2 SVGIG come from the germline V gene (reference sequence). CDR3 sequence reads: CAWSGGSSYNSPLHF. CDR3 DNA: TGTGCCTGGAGTGGGGGCAGCTCCTATAATTCACCCCTCCACTTT.

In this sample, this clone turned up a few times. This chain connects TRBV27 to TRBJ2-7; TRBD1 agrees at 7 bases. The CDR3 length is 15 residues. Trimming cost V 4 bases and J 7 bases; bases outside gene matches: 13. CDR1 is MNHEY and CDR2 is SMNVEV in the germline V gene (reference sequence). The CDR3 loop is CASSSEIDRAREQYF. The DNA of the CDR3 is TGTGCCAGCAGTTCCGAGATCGACAGGGCTCGGGAGCAGTACTTC.

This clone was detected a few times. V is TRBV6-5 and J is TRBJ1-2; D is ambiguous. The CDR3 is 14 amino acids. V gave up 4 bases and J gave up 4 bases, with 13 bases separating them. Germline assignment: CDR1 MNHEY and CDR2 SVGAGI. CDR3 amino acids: CASSSPTVLYGYTF. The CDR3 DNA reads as TGTGCCAGCAGTTCACCCACTGTACTCTATGGCTACACCTTC.

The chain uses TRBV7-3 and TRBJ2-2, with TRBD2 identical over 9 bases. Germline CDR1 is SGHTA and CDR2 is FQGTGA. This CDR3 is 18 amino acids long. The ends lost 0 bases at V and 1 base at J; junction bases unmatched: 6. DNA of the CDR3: TGTGCCAGCAGCTTAACTGGTAGCGGGGGAATGAACACCGGGGAGCTGTTTTTT. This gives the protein CASSLTGSGGMNTGELFF.

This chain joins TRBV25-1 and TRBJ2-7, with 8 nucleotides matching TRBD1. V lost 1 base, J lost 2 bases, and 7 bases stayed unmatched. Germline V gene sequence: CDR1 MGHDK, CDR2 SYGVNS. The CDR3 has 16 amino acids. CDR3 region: CASSESGTGLTYEQYF. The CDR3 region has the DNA TGTGCCAGCAGTGAATCGGGGACAGGCCTCACCTACGAGCAGTACTTC.

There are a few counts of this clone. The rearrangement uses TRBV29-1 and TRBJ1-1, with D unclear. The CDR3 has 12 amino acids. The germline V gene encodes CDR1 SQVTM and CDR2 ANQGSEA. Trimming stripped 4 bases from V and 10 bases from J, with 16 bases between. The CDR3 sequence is CSVVSGPGVAFF. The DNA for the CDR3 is TGCAGCGTTGTTTCTGGCCCTGGTGTAGCTTTCTTT. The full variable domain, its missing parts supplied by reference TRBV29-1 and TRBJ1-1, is SAVISQKPSRDICQRGTSLTIQCQVDSQVTMMFWYRQQPGQSLTLIATANQGSEATYESGFVIDKFPISRPNLTFSTLTVSNMSPEDSSIYLCSVVSGPGVAFFGQGTRLTVV.

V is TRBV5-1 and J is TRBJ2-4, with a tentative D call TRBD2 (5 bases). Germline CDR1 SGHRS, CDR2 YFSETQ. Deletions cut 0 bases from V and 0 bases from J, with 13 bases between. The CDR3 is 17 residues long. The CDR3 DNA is TGCGCCAGCAGCTTGGCCTTAAGCGGTCTAGCCAAAAACATTCAGTACTTC. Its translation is CASSLALSGLAKNIQYF.

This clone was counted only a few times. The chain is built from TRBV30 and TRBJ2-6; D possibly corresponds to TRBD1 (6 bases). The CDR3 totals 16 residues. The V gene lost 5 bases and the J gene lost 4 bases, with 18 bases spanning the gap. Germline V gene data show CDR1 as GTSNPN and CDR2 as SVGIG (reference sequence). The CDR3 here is CAWLRRGHSGANVLTF. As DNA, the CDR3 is TGTGCCTGGCTTCGTCGGGGACACTCCGGGGCCAACGTCCTGACTTTC.

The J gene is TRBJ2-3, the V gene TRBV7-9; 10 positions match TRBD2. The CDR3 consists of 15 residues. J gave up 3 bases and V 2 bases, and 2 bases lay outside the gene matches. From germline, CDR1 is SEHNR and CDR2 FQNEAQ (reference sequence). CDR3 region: CASSLLAGVTDTQYF. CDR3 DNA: TGTGCCAGCAGCTTACTAGCGGGGGTGACAGATACGCAGTATTTT.

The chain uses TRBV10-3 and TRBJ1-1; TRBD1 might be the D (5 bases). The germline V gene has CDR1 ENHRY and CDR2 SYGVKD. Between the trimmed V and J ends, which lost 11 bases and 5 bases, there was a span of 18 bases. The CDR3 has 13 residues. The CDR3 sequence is CASEAGVRTEAFF. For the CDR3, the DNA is TGTGCCTCAGAGGCGGGGGTTAGGACTGAAGCTTTCTTT.

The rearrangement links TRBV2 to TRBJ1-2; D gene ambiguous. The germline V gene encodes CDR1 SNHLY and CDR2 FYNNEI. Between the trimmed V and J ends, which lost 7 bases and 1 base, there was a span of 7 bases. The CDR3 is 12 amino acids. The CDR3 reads CASKSSNYGYTF. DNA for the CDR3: TGTGCCAGCAAATCCAGTAACTATGGCTACACCTTC.

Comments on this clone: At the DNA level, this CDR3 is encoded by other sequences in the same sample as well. CDR3 DNA sequence: TGTGCCAGCTCACCAAGTAGCGGGGCCTACGAGCAGTACTTC. As protein: CASSPSSGAYEQYF. The V call is TRBV18, the J call TRBJ2-7, with 8 bases matching TRBD2. The CDR3 has 14 amino acids. The V and J ends lost 2 bases and 2 bases, in that order; junction bases with no gene match: 2. Germline values: CDR1 KGHSH, CDR2 LQKENI.

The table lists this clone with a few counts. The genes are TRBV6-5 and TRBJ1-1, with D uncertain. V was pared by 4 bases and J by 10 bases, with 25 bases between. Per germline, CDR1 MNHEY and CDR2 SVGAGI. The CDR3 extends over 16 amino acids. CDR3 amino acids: CASSSSPLTPPVGAFF. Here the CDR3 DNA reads TGTGCCAGCAGTTCATCCCCCCTTACTCCCCCGGTCGGAGCTTTCTTT.

The CDR3 DNA is TGTGCCAGCAGCGTAGAGGCTAGGGGGGGCTACAATGAGCAGTTCTTC. Residues: CASSVEARGGYNEQFF. The chain has TRBV9 and TRBJ2-1, with D perhaps matching TRBD2 (7 bases). V was trimmed by 0 bases and J by 3 bases, leaving 13 bases between them. This CDR3 spans 16 amino acids. Germline values: CDR1 SGDLS, CDR2 YYNGEE.